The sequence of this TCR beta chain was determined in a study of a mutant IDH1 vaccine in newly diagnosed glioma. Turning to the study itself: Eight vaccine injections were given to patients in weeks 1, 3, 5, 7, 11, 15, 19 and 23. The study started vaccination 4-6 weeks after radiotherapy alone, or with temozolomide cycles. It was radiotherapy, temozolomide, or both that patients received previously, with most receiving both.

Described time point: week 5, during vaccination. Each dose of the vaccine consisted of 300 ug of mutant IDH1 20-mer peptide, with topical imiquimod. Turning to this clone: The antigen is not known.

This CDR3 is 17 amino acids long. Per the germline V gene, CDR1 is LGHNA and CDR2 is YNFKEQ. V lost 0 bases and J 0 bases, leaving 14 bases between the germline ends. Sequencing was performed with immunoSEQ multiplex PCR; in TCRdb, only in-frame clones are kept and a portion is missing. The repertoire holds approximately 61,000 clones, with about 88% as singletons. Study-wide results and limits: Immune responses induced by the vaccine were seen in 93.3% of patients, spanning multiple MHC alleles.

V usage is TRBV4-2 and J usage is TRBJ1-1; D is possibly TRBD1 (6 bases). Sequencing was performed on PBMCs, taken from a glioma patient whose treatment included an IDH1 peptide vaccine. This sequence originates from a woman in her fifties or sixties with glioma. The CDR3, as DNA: TGTGCCAGCAGCCAAGATGCAGGGGTCGATGTGAACACTGAAGCTTTCTTT. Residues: CASSQDAGVDVNTEAFF.